This T cell receptor (beta chain) was captured in a study of OX40 agonist ivuxolimab in advanced cancers. Overall study: There were three patients with partial responses, one having hepatocellular carcinoma and two cutaneous melanoma.

Clones were read by immunoSEQ multiplex PCR, and TCRdb kept only the in-frame ones, dropping some. The sample lists 65,000 or so clones, approximately 90% occurring once. The sample in question was CD4+ or CD8+ T cells sorted from blood, obtained in a trial of the OX40 agonist ivuxolimab. This TCR came from an adult with an advanced solid tumor such as melanoma, head and neck, liver or kidney cancer.

The CDR3 nucleotides are TGTGCCTGGTCTCCGGGACAGGGCCCTGGAAACACCATATATTTT. This translates into CAWSPGQGPGNTIYF. The chain employs TRBV30 and TRBJ1-3; 9 positions agree with TRBD1. The V segment lost 5 bases and the J segment 2 bases; nucleotides outside the gene matches: 7. CDR1 and CDR2 from the germline V gene are GTSNPN and SVGIG (reference sequence). The CDR3 totals 15 residues.